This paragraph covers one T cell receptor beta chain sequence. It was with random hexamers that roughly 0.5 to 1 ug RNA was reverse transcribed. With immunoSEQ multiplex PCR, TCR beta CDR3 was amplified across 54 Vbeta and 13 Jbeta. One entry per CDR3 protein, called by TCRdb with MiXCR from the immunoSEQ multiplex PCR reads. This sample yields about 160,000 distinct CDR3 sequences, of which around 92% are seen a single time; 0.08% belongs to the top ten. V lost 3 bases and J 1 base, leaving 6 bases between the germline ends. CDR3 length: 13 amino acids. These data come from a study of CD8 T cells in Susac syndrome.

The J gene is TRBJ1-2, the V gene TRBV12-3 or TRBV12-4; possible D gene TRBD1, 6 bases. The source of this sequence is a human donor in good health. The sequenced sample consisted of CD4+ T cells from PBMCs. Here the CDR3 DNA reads TGTGCCAGCAGTTTGGACAGTAACTATGGCTACACCTTC. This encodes CASSLDSNYGYTF.